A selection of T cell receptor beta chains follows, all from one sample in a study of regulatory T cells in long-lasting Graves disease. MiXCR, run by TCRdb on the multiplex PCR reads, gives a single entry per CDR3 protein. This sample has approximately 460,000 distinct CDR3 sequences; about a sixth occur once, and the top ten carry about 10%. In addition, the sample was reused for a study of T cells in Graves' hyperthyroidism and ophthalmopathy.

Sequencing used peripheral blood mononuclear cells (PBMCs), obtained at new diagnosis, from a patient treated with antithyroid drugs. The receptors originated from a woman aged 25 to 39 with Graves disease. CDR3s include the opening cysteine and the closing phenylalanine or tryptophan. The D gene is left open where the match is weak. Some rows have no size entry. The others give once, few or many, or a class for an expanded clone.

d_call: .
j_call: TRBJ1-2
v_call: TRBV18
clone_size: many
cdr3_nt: TGTGCCAGCTCACAACAGGGTTCTAGGAGTGGCTACACCTTC
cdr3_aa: CASSQQGSRSGYTF

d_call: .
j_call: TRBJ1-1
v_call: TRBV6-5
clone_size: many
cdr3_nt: TGTGCCAGCAGTTACCATATGGGGGATTCTTTTAGTACTGAAGCTTTCTTT
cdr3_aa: CASSYHMGDSFSTEAFF

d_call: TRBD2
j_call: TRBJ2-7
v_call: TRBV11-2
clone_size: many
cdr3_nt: TGTGCCAGCAGCACCGCTAGCGGCTACGCCTACGAGCAGTACTTC
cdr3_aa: CASSTASGYAYEQYF

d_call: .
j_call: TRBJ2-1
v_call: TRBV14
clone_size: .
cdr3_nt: TGTGCCAGCAGCCAGGACTCCGGGTCCCACAATGAGCAGTTCTTC
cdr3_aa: CASSQDSGSHNEQFF

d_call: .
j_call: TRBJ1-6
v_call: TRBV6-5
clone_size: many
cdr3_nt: TGTGCCAGCAGTTACTCGAAGGATTTACCCCTCCACTTT
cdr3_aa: CASSYSKDLPLHF

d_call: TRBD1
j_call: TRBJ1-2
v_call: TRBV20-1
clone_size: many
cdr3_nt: TGCAGTGCAACGGGACAGTTTAGCGGTGGCTACACCTTC
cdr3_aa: CSATGQFSGGYTF

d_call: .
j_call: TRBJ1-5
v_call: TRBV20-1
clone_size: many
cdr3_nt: TGCAGTGCTACCCTAACAGGTGCGATTAGCAATCAGCCCCAGCATTTT
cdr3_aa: CSATLTGAISNQPQHF

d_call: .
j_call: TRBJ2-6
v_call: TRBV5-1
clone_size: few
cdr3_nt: TGCGCCAGCAGCTTATCGCAGGCCAGCTCTGGGGCCAACGTCCTGACTTTC
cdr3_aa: CASSLSQASSGANVLTF

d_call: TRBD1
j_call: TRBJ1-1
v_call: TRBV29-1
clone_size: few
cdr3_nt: TGCAGCGGATTTCACAGGGGGCGTATTGAAGCTTTCTTT
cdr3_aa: CSGFHRGRIEAFF

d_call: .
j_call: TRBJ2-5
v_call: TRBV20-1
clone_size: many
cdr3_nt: TGCAGTGCTAGAGATAACCGCGGGACCCAAGAGACCCAGTACTTC
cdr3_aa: CSARDNRGTQETQYF

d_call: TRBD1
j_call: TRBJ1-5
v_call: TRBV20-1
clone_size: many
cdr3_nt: TGCAGTGCTAGAGCGACAGGGGGCTTGGGTCAGCCCCAGCATTTT
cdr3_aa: CSARATGGLGQPQHF

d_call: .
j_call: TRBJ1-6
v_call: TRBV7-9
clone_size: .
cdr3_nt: TGTGCCAGCAGCTTAGAGGGGACAAATTCACCCCTCCACTTT
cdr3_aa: CASSLEGTNSPLHF

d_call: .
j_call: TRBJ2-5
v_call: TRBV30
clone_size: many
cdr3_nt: TGTGCCTGGACGCAGGGAGGAGAGACCCAGTACTTC
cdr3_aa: CAWTQGGETQYF

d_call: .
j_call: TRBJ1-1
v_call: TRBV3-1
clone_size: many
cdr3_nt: TGTGCCAGCAGCCGGTTTGCTGAAGCTTTCTTT
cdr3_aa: CASSRFAEAFF

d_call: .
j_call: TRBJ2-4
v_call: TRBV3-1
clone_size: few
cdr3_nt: TGTGCCAGCAGCCAAAATGGAGCAGAACTAGCCAAAAACATTCAGTACTTC
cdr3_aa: CASSQNGAELAKNIQYF

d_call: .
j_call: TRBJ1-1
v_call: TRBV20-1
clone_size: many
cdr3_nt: TGCAGTGGAGTTAGTGGGGGCAACCCGAACACTGAAGCTTTCTTT
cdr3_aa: CSGVSGGNPNTEAFF

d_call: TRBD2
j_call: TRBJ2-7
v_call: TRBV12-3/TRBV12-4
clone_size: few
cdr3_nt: TGTGCCAGCAGTTTAAGCCTAGCGGGAGCCGGCGAGCAGTACTTC
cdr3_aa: CASSLSLAGAGEQYF

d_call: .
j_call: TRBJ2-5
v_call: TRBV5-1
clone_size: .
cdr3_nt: TGCGCCAGCAGCCGGTCGCAGGGATCTCGTGAAGAGACCCAGTACTTC
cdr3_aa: CASSRSQGSREETQYF

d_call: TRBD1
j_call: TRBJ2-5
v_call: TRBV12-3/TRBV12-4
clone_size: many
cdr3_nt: TGTGCCAGCAGTCAGAACGGCCGGGACAGGCAGAAGGTGAACTTC
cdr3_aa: CASSQNGRDRQKVNF

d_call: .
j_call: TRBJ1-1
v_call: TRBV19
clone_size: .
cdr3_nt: TGTGCCAGTAGTCCAGGGTGGAGGACTGAAGCTTTCTTT
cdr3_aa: CASSPGWRTEAFF

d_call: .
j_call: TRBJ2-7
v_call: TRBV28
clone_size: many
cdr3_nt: TGTGCCCACAGTGACTCCTACGAGCAGTACTTC
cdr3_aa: CAHSDSYEQYF

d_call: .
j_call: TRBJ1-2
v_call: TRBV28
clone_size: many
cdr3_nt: TGTGCCAGCGGTGAGGTAGCTAACTATGGCTACACCTTC
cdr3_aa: CASGEVANYGYTF

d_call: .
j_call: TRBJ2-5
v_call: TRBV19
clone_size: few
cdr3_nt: TGTGCCAGTAGTATGCCCCAAGAGACCCAGTACTTC
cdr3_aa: CASSMPQETQYF

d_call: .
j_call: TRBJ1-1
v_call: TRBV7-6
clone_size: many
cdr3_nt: TGTGCCAGCAGCTTAGATGGAGGGACGGCTTTCTTT
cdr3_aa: CASSLDGGTAFF

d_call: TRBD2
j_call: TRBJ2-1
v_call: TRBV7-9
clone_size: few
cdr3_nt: TGTGCCAGCAAGCGGGGTTACAATGAGCAGTTCTTC
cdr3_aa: CASKRGYNEQFF

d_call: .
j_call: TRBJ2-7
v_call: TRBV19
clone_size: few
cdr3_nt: TGTGCCAGTAGTATATCCCCGACTAGATACGAAGACGAGCAGTACTTC
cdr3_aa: CASSISPTRYEDEQYF

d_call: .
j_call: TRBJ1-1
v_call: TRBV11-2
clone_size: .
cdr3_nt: TGTGCCAGCAGCCTGAACGAACGAGGGCGCAGAGGCACTGAAGCTTTCTTT
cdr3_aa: CASSLNERGRRGTEAFF

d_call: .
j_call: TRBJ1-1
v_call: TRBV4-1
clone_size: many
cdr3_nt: TGCGCCAGCAGCCAGAGAGAACAGGGAACTGAAGCTTTCTTT
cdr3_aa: CASSQREQGTEAFF

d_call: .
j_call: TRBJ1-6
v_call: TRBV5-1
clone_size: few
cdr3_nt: TGCGCCAGCAGCTTGGGTTTCAGCGGCTATAATTCACCCCTCCACTTT
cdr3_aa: CASSLGFSGYNSPLHF

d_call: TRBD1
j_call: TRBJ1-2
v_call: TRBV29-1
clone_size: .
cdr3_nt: TGCAGCGTCCCTTCGGACAGGGGCGGCTACACCTTC
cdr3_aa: CSVPSDRGGYTF

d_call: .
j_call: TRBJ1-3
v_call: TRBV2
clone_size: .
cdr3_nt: TGTGCCAGCTTTCTTATAAGACAGACTCCCTCTGGAAACACCATATATTTT
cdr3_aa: CASFLIRQTPSGNTIYF

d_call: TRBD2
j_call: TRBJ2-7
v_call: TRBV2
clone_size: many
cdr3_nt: TGTGCCAGCAGTGAAGCCAAGGGACTAGCGAATCGGTACGAGCAGTACTTC
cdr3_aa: CASSEAKGLANRYEQYF

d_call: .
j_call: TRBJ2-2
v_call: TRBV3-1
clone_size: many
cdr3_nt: TGTGCCAGCAGCCAAGAAGCGGTTCTTCCTGGCAGCGGGGAGCTGTTTTTT
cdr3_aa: CASSQEAVLPGSGELFF

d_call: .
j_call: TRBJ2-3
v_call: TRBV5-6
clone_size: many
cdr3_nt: TGTGCCAGCAGCTTGGTACAGCGTGAAGATACGCAGTATTTT
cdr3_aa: CASSLVQREDTQYF

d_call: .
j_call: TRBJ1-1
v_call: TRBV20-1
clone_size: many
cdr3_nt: TGCAGTGCTAGAGAGTCGGTAGGGACGACTGAAGCTTTCTTT
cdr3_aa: CSARESVGTTEAFF

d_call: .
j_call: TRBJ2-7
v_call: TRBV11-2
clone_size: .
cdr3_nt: TGTGCCAGCAGCTTAGGGCTAGCCGAACCCTACGAGCAGTACTTC
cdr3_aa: CASSLGLAEPYEQYF

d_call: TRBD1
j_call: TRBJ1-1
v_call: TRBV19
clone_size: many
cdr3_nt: TGTGCCAGTAGAGCGGACAGGGAATTGAAAACTGAAGCTTTCTTT
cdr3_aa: CASRADRELKTEAFF

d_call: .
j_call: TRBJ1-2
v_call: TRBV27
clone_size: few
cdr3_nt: TGTGCCAGCAGCCTTAACGACAGGAACGGCTACACCTTC
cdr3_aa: CASSLNDRNGYTF

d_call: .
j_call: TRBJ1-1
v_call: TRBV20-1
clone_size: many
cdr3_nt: TGCAGTGGAGGGGTGTATGGCGGGGCCCTCTGGAGCATGAACACTGAAGCTTTCTTT
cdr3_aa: CSGGVYGGALWSMNTEAFF

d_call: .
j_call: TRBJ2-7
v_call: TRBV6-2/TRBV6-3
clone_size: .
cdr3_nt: TGTGCCAGCAGTCCTAACACAGGGTCCTACGAGCAGTACTTC
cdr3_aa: CASSPNTGSYEQYF

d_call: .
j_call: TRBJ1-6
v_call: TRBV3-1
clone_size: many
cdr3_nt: TGTGCCAGCAGCCAAGATAACAGGGCCTCACCCCTCCACTTT
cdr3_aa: CASSQDNRASPLHF

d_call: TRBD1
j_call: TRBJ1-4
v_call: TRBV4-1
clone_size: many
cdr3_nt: TGCGCCAGCAGCCAGGGGAATCCGGGACAGGGTGAAAAACTGTTTTTT
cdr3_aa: CASSQGNPGQGEKLFF

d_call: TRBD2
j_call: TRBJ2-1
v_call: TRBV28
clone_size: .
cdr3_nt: TGTGCCAGCAGCTCCCTAGCGGCTCTCAACTACAATGAGCAGTTCTTC
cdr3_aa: CASSSLAALNYNEQFF

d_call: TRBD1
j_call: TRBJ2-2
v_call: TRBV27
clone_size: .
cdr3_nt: TGTGCCAGCCGGGACAGGGGGAAGGTCGGGGAGCTGTTTTTT
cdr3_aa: CASRDRGKVGELFF

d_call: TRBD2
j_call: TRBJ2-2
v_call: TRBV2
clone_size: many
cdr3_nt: TGTGCCAGCAGCCTAGCGGGAGAGAACACCGGGGAGCTGTTTTTT
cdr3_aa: CASSLAGENTGELFF

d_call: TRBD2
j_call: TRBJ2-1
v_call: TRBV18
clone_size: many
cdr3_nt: TGTGCCAGCTCACCACAAAGCGGGAGGGCACACAATGAGCAGTTCTTC
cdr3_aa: CASSPQSGRAHNEQFF

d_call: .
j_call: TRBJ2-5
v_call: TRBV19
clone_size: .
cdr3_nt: TGTGCCAGTAGTATAAATCCCCGGACAGCTAACCCGACGGAGACCCAGTACTTC
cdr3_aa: CASSINPRTANPTETQYF

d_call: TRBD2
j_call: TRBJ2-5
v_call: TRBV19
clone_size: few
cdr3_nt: TGTGCCAGTAGTCCACAAGCGGGAGTGGAGGAGACCCAGTACTTC
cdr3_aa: CASSPQAGVEETQYF

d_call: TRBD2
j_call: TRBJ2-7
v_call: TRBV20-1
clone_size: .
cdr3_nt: TGCAGTGCTATCTTTAGCGGGAGGGCCTACGAGCAGTACTTC
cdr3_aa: CSAIFSGRAYEQYF

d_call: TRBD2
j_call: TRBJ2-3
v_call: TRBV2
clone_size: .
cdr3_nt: TGTGCCAGCATGGTAGCGGGAGGTGTAGATACGCAGTATTTT
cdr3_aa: CASMVAGGVDTQYF

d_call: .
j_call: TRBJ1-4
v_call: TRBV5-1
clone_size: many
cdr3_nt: TGTGCCAGCAGTTTAACTGCAACTAATGAAAAACTGTTTTTT
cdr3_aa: CASSLTATNEKLFF

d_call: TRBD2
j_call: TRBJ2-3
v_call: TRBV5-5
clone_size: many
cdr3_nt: TGTGCCAGCAGCTTGACTAGCGGGAGGGATACGCAGTATTTT
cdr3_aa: CASSLTSGRDTQYF